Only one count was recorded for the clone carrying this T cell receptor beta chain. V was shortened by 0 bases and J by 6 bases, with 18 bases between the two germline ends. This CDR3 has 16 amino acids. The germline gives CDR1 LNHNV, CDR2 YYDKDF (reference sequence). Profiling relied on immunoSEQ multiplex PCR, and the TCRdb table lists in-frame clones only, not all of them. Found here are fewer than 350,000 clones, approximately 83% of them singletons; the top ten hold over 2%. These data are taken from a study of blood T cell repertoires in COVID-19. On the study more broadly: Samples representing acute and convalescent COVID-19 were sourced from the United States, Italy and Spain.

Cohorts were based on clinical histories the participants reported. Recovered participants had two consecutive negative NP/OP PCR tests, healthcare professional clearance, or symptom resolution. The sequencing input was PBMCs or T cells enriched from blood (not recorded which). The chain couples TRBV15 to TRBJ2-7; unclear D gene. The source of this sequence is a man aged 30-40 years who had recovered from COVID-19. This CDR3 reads CATSRDSRLRDSEQYF. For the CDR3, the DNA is TGTGCCACCAGCAGAGATTCGCGCCTTCGAGATTCCGAGCAGTACTTC.